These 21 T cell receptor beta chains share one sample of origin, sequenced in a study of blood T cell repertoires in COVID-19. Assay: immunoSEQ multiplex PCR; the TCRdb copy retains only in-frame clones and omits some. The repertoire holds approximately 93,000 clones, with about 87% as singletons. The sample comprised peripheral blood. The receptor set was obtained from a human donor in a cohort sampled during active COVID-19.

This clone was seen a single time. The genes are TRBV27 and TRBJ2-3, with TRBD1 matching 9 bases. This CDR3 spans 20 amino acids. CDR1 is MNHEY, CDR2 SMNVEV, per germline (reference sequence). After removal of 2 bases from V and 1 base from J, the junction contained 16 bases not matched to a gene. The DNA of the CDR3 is TGTGCCAGCAGTTTAATACGTCCCGGGACAGGGCGAGGCGGCACAGATACGCAGTATTTT. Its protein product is CASSLIRPGTGRGGTDTQYF.

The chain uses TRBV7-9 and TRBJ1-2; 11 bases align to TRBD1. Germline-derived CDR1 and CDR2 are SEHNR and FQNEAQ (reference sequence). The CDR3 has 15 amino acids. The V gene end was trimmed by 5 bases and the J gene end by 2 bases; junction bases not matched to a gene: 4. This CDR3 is CASSPGTGGNYGYTF. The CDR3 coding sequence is TGTGCCAGCAGCCCCGGGACAGGGGGGAACTATGGCTACACCTTC.

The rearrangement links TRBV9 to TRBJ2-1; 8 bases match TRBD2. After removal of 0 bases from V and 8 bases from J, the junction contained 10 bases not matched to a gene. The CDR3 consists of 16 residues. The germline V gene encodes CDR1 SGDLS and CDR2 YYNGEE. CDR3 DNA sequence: TGTGCCAGCAGCGTAGGGGTTAGCGGGAATGGCTATGAGCAGTTCTTC. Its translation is CASSVGVSGNGYEQFF.

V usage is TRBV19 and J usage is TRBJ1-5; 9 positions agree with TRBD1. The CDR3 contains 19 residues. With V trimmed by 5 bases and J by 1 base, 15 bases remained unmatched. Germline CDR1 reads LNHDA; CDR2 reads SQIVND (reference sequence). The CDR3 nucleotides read TGTGCCAGTAGTGGCCAACCGGGACAGGGCTTTGGAAGCAATCAGCCCCAGCATTTT. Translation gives CASSGQPGQGFGSNQPQHF. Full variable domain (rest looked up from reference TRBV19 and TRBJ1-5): DGGITQSPKYLFRKEGQNVTLSCEQNLNHDAMYWYRQDPGQGLRLIYYSQIVNDFQKGDIAEGYSVSREKKESFPLTVTSAQKNPTAFYLCASSGQPGQGFGSNQPQHFGDGTRLSIL.

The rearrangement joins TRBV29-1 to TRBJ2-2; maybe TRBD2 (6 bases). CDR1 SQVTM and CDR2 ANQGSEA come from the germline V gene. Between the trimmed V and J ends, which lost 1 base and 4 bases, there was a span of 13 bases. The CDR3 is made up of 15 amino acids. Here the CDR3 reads CSVEGWQGGTGELFF. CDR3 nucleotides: TGCAGCGTTGAAGGATGGCAGGGAGGCACCGGGGAGCTGTTTTTT.

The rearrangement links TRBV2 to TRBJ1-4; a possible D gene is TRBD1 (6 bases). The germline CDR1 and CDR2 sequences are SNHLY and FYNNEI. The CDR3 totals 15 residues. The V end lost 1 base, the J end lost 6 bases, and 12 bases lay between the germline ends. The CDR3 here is CASSEVGRGYEKLFF. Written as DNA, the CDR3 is TGTGCCAGCAGTGAAGTTGGTAGGGGGTATGAAAAACTGTTTTTT. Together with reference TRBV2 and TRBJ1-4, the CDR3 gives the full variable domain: EPEVTQTPSHQVTQMGQEVILRCVPISNHLYFYWYRQILGQKVEFLVSFYNNEISEKSEIFDDQFSVERPDGSNFTLKIRSTKLEDSAMYFCASSEVGRGYEKLFFGSGTQLSVL.

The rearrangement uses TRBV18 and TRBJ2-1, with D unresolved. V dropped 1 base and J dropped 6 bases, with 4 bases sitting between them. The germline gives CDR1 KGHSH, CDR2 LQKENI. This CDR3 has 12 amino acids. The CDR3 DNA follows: TGTGCCAGCTCACCACTCGGCAATGAGCAGTTCTTC. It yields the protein CASSPLGNEQFF.

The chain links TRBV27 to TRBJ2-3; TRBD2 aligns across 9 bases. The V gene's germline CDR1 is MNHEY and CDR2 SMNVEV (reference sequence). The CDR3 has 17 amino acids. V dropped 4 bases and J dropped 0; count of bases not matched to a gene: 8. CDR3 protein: CASSSYLGTSSTDTQYF. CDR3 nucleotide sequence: TGTGCCAGCAGTTCATATCTCGGGACTAGCAGCACAGATACGCAGTATTTT.

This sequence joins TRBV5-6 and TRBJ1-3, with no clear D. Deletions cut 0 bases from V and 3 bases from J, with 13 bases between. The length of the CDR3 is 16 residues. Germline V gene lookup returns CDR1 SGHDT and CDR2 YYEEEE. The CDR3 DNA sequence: TGTGCCAGCAGCTTGGCCGCTCGGGGAGGTGGAAACACCATATATTTT. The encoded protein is CASSLAARGGGNTIYF.

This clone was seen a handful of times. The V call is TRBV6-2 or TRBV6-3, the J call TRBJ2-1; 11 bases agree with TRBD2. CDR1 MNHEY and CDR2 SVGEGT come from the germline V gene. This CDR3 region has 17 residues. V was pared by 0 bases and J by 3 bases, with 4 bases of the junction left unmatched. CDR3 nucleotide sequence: TGTGCCAGCAGTTACTCCGGGACTAGCGGTATCTACAATGAGCAGTTCTTC. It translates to CASSYSGTSGIYNEQFF.

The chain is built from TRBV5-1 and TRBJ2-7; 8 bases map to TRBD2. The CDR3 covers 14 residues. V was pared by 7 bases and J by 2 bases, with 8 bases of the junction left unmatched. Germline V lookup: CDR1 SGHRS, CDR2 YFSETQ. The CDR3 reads CASGMAGGAYEQYF. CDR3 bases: TGCGCCAGCGGAATGGCGGGAGGCGCCTACGAGCAGTACTTC. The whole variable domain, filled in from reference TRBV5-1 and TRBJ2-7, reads KAGVTQTPRYLIKTRGQQVTLSCSPISGHRSVSWYQQTPGQGLQFLFEYFSETQRNKGNFPGRFSGRQFSNSRSEMNVSTLELGDSALYLCASGMAGGAYEQYFGPGTRLTVT.

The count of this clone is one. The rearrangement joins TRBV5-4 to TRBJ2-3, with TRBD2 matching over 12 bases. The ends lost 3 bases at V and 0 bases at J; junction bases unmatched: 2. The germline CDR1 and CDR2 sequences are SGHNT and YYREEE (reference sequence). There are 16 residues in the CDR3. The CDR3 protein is CASSSGTSGSTDTQYF. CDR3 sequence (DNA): TGTGCCAGCAGCTCGGGGACTAGCGGGAGCACAGATACGCAGTATTTT.

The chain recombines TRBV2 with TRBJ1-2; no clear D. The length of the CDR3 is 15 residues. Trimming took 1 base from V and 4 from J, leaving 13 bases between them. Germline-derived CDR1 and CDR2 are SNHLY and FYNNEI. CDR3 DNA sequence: TGTGCCAGCAGTGAAGGAGTCGCAACGCTCTATGGCTACACCTTC. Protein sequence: CASSEGVATLYGYTF.

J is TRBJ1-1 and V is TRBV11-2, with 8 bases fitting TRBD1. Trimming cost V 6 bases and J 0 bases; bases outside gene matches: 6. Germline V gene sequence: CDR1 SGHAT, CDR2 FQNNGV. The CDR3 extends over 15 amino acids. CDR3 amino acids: CASRDRETMNTEAFF. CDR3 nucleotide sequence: TGTGCCAGCAGGGACAGGGAAACGATGAACACTGAAGCTTTCTTT. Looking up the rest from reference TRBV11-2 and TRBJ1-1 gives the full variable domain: EAGVAQSPRYKIIEKRQSVAFWCNPISGHATLYWYQQILGQGPKLLIQFQNNGVVDDSQLPKDRFSAERLKGVDSTLKIQPAKLEDSAVYLCASRDRETMNTEAFFGQGTRLTVV.

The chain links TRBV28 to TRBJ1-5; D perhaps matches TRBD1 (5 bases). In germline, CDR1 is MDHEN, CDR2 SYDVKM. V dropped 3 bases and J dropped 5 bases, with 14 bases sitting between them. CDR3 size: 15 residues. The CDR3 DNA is TGTGCCAGCAGTTTGGGGCAGGACGACTATCAGCCCCAGCATTTT. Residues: CASSLGQDDYQPQHF.

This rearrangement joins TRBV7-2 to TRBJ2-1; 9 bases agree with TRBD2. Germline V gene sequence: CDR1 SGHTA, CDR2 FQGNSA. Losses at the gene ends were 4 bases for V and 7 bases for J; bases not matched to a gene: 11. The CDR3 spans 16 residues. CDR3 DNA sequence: TGTGCCAGCAGCTCGGCGGGGCGGGAGGGCCTAAATGAGCAGTTCTTC. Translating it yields CASSSAGREGLNEQFF.

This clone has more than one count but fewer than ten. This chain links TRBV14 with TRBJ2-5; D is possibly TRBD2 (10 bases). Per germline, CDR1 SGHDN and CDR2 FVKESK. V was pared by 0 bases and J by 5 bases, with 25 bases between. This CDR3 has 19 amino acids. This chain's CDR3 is CASSQETLAGGGTGETQYF. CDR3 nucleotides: TGTGCCAGCAGCCAAGAGACCTTAGCGGGAGGAGGGACAGGGGAGACCCAGTACTTC.

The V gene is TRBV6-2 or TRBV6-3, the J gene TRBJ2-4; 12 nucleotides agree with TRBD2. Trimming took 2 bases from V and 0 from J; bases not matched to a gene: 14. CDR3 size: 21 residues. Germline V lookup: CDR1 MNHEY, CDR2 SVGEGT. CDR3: CASSYPRLAGAELLAKNIQYF. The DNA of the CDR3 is TGTGCCAGCAGTTACCCAAGACTAGCGGGAGCGGAGTTACTAGCCAAAAACATTCAGTACTTC.

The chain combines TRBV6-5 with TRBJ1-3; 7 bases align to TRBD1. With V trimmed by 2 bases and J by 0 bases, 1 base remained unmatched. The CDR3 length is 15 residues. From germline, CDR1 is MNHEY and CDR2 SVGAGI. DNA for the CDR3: TGTGCCAGCAGTTACGGACAGGCCTCTGGAAACACCATATATTTT. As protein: CASSYGQASGNTIYF.

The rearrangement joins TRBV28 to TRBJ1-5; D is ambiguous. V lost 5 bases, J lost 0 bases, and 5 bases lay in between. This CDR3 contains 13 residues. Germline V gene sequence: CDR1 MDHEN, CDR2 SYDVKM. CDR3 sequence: CASSTDSNQPQHF. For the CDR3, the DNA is TGTGCCAGCAGTACAGATAGCAATCAGCCCCAGCATTTT.

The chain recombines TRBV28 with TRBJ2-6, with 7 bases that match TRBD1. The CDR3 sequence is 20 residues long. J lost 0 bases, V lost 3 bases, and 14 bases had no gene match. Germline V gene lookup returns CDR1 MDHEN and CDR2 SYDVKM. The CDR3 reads CASSFGRGRPLGSGANVLTF. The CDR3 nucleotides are TGTGCCAGCAGTTTCGGTAGGGGGCGGCCCCTGGGCTCTGGGGCCAACGTCCTGACTTTC.